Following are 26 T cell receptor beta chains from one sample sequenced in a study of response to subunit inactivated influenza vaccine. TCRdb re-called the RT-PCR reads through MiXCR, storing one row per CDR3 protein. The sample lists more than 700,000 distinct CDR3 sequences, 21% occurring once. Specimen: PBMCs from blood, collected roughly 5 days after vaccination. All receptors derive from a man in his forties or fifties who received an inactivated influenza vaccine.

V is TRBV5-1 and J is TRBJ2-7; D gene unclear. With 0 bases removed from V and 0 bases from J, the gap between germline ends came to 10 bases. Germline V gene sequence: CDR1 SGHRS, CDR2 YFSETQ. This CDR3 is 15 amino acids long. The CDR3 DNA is TGCGCCAGCAGCTTGGTCGGTCTCCTCTCCTACGAGCAGTACTTC. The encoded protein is CASSLVGLLSYEQYF.

The CDR3 protein is CSAREGGSSGYTF. CDR3 coding DNA: TGCAGTGCTAGAGAGGGAGGGTCGAGTGGCTACACCTTC. The chain employs TRBV20-1 and TRBJ1-2; D not certain. The germline V gene has CDR1 DFQATT and CDR2 SNEGSKA (reference sequence). Trimming left V 0 bases short and J 7 bases short, with 12 bases between. The CDR3 contains 13 residues.

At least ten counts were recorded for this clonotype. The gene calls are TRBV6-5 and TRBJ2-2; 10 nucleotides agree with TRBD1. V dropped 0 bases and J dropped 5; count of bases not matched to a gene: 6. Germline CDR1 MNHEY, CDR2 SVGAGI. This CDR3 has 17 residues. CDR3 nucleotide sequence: TGTGCCAGCAGTTACTCGATGACAGGGGGCTGGACCGGGGAGCTGTTTTTT. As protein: CASSYSMTGGWTGELFF.

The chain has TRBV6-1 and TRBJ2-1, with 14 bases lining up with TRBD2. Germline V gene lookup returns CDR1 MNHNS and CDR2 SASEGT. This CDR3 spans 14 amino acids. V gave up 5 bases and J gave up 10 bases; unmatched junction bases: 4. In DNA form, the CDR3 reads TGTGCCAGCAGTAAGACTAGCGGGAGGGCCGAGCAGTTCTTC. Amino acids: CASSKTSGRAEQFF.

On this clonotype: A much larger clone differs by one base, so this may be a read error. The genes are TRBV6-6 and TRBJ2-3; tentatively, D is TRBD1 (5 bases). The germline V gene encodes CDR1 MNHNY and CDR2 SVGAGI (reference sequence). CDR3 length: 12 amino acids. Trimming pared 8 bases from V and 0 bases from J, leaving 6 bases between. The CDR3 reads CASGASTDTQYF. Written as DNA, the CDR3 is TGTGCCAGCGGGGCGAGCACAGATACGCAGTATTTT.

The CDR3 DNA reads TGCAGTGCTAGAGATAGGCAAGGACTGGACCTGTCTGGGGCCAACGTCCTGACTTTC. Its protein is CSARDRQGLDLSGANVLTF. The gene calls are TRBV20-1 and TRBJ2-6; TRBD2 is a possible D gene (5 bases). In germline, CDR1 is DFQATT, CDR2 SNEGSKA (reference sequence). V lost 0 bases to trimming and J lost 1 base, with 19 bases between them. There are 19 residues in the CDR3.

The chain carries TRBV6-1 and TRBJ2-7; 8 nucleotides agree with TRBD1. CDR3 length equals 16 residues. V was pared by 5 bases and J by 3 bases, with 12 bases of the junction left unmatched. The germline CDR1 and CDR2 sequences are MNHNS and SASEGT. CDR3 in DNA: TGTGCCAGCAGTAAGTTCCGGGCGACAGGGGTCTACGAGCAGTACTTC. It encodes CASSKFRATGVYEQYF.

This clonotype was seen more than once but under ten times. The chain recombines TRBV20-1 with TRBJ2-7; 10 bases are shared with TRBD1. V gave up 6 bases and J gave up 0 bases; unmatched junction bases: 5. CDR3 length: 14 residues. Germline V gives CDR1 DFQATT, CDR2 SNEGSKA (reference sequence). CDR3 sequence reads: CSATGQGHSYEQYF. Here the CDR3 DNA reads TGCAGTGCGACGGGACAGGGGCACTCCTACGAGCAGTACTTC.

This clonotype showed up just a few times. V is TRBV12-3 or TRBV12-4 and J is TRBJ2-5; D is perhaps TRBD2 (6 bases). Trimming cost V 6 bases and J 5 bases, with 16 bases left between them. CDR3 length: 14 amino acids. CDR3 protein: CASRGTAGRETQYF. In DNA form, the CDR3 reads TGTGCCAGCAGGGGGACGGCGGGGAGGGAGACCCAGTACTTC.

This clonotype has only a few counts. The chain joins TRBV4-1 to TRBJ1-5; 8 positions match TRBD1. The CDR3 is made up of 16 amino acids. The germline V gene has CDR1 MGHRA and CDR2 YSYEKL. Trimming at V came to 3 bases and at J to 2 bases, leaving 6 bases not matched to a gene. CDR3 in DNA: TGCGCCAGCAGCCACATTCAGGGGGCTCGCAATCAGCCCCAGCATTTT. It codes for CASSHIQGARNQPQHF.

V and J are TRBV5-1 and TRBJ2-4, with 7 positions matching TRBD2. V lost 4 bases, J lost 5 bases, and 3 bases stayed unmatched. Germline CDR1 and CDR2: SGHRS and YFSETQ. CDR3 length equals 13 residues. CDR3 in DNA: TGCGCCAGCAGCCCTAGCGGACAAAACATTCAGTACTTC. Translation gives CASSPSGQNIQYF.

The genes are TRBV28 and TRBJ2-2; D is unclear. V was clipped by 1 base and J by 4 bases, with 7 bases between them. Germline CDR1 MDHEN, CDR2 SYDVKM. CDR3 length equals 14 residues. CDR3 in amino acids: CASSLLWSTGELFF. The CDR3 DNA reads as TGTGCCAGCAGTTTATTGTGGTCCACCGGGGAGCTGTTTTTT.

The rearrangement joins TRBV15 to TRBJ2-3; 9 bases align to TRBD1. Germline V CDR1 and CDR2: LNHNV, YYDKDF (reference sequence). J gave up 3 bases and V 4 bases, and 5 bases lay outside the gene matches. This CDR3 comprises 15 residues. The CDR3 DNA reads TGTGCCACCAGCAAGGACAGGGGTTCGACAGATACGCAGTATTTT. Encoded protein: CATSKDRGSTDTQYF.

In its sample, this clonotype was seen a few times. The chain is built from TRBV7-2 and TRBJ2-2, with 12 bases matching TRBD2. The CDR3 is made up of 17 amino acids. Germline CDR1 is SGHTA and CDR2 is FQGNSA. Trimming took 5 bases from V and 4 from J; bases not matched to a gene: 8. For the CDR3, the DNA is TGTGCCAGCAGCCCCGCTAGCGGGGGGGCTTTCACCGGGGAGCTGTTTTTT. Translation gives CASSPASGGAFTGELFF.

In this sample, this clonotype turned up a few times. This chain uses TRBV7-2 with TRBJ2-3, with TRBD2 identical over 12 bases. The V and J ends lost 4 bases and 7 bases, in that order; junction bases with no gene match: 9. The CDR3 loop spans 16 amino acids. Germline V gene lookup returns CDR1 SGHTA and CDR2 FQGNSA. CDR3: CASSSSTSGGQYTQYF. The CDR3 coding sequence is TGTGCCAGCAGCTCCTCGACTAGCGGGGGACAATATACGCAGTATTTT.

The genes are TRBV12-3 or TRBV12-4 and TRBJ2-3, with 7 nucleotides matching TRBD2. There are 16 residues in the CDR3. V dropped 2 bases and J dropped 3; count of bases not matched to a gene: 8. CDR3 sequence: CASSLLGGSRTDTQYF. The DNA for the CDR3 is TGTGCCAGCAGTTTATTAGGCGGGAGTAGGACAGATACGCAGTATTTT.

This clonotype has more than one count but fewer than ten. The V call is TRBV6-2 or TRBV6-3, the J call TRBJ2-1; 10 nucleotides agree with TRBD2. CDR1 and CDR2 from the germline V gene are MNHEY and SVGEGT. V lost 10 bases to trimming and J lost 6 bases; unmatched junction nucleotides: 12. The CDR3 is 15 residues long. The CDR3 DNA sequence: TGTGCCATAAGGCCAGCGGGAGGGCCAACCAATGAGCAGTTCTTC. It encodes CAIRPAGGPTNEQFF.

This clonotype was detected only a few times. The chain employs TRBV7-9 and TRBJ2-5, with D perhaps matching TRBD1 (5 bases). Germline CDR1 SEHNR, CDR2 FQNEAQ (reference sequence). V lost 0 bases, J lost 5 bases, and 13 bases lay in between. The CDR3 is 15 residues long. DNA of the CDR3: TGTGCCAGCAGCTTAGCCCCCAGGGCCCTGGAGACCCAGTACTTC. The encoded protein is CASSLAPRALETQYF.

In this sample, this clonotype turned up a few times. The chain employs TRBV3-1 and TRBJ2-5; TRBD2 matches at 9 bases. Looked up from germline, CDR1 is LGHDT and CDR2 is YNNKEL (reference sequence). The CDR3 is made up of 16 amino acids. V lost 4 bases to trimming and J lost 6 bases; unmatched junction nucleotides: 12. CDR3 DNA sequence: TGTGCCAGCAGCCCTCGGGATAGCGGGAGTGGTAAGACCCAGTACTTC. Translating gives CASSPRDSGSGKTQYF.

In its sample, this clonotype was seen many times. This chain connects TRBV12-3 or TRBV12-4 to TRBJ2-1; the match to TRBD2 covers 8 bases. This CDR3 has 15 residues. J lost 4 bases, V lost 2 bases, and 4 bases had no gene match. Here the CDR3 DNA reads TGTGCCAGCAGTTTAAGCCGGGGGGGTTACAATGAGCAGTTCTTC. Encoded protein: CASSLSRGGYNEQFF.

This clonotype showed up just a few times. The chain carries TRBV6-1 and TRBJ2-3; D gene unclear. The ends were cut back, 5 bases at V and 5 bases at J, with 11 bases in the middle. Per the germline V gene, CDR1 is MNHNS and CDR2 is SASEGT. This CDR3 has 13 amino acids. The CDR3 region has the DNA TGTGCCAGCAGTAGCCAAATACGAGATACGCAGTATTTT. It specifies CASSSQIRDTQYF.

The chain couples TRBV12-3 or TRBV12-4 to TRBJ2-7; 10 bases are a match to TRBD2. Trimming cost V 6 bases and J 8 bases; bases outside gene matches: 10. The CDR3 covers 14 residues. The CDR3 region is CASRDSGGRYKQYF. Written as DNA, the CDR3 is TGTGCCAGCAGGGATAGCGGGGGGAGGTACAAGCAGTACTTC.

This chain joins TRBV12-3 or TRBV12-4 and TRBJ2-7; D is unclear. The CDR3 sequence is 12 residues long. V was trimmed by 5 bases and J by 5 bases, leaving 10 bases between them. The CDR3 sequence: CASSLTPHEQYF. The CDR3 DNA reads TGTGCCAGCAGTCTAACACCTCACGAGCAGTACTTC.

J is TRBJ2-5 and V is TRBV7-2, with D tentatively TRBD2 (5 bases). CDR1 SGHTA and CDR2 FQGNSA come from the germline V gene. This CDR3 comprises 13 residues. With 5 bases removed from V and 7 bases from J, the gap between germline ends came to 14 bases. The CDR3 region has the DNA TGTGCCAGCAGCCCATTTATCGGAGGGACCCAGTACTTC. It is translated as CASSPFIGGTQYF.

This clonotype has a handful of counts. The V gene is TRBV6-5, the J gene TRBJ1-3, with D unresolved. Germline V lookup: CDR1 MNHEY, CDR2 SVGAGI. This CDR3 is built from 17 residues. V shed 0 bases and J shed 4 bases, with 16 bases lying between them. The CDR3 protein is CASSYSRYSKLGNTIYF. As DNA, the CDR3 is TGTGCCAGCAGTTACTCGCGTTACAGCAAGTTGGGAAACACCATATATTTT.

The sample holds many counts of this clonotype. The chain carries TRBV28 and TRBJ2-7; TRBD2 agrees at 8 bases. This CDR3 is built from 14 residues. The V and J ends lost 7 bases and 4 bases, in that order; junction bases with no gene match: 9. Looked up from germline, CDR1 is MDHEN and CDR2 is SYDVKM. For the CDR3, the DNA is TGTGCCAGCACCGTAGCGGGGCTAGAATACGAGCAGTACTTC. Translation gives CASTVAGLEYEQYF.